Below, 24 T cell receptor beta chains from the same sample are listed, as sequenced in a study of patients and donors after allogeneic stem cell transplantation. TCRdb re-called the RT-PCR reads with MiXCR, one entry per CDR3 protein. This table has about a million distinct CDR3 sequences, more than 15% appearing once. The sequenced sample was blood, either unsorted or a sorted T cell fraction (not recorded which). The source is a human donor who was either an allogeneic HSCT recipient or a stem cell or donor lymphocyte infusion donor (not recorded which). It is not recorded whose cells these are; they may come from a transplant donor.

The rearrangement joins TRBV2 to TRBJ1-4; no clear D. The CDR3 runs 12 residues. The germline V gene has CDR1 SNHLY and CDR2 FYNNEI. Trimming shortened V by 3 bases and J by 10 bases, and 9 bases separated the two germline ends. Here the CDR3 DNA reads TGTGCCAGCAGTGACAGCGGACTAAAACTGTTTTTT. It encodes CASSDSGLKLFF.

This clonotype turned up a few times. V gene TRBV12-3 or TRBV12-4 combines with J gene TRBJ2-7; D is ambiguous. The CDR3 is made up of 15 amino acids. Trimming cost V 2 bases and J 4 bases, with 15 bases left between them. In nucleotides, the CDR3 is TGTGCCAGCAGTTTAATGAAGTCGAGGCTTTACGAGCAGTACTTC. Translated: CASSLMKSRLYEQYF.

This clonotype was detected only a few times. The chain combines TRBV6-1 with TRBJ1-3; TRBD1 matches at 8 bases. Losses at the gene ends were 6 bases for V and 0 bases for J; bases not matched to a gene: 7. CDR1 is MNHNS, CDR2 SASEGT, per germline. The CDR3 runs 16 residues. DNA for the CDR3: TGTGCCAGCAGCCCCGGGACAGGACGCTCTGGAAACACCATATATTTT. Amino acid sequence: CASSPGTGRSGNTIYF.

The CDR3 region has the DNA TGTGCCAGCAGCAAAGGAGGGGTGGGCACTGAAGCTTTCTTT. Its translation: CASSKGGVGTEAFF. The rearrangement uses TRBV7-3 and TRBJ1-1; tentative D call: TRBD1 (5 bases). The CDR3 has 14 amino acids. Germline CDR1 SGHTA, CDR2 FQGTGA. V lost 5 bases and J 4 bases, leaving 14 bases between the germline ends.

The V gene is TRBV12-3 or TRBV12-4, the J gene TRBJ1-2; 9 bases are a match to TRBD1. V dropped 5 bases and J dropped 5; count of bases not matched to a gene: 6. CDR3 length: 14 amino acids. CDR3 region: CASSGQGLWYGYTF. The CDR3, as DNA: TGTGCCAGCAGTGGACAGGGGTTATGGTATGGCTACACCTTC.

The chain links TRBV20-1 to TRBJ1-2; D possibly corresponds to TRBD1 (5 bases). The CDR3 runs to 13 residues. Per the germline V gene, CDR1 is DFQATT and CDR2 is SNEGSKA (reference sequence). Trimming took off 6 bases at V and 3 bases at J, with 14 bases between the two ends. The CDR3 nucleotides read TGCAGTGCCCCCCCCCGGGACGACTATGGCTACACCTTC. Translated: CSAPPRDDYGYTF.

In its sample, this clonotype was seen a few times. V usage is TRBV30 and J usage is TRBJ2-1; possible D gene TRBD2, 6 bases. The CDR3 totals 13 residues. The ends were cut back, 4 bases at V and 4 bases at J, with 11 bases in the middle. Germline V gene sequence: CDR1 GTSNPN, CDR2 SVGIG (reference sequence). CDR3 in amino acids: CAWNPTRYNEQFF. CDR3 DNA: TGTGCCTGGAACCCGACTAGATACAATGAGCAGTTCTTC.

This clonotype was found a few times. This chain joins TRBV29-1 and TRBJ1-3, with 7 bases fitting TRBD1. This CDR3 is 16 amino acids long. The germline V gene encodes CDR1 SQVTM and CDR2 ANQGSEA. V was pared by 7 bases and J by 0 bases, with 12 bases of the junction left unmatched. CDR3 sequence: CSAQTWGQPSGNTIYF. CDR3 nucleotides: TGCAGCGCCCAGACTTGGGGACAGCCCTCTGGAAACACCATATATTTT.

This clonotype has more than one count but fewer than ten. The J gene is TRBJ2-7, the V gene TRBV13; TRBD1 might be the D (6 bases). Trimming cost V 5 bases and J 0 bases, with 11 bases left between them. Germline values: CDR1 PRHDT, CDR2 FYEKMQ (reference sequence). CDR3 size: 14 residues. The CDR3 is CASSHREFSYEQYF. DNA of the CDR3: TGTGCCAGCAGCCACAGGGAGTTCTCCTACGAGCAGTACTTC.

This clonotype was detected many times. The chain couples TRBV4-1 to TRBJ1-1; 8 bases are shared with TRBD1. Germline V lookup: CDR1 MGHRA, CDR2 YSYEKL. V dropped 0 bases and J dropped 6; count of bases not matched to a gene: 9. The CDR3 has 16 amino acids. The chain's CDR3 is CASSQDRDRFSPEAFF. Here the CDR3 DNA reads TGCGCCAGCAGCCAAGATAGGGACAGGTTTTCACCTGAAGCTTTCTTT.

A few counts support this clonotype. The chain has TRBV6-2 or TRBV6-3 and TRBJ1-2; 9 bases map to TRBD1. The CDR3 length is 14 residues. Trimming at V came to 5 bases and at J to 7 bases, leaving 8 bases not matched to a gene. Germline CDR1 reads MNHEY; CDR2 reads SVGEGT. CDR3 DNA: TGTGCCAGCAGTGGCGGGACAGGGTTGGCTGGCTACACCTTC. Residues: CASSGGTGLAGYTF.

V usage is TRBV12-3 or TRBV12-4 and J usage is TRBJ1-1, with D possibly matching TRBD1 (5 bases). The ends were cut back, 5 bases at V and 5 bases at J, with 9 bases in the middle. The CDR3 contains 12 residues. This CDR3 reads CASSPRVTEAFF. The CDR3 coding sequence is TGTGCCAGCAGTCCCAGGGTAACTGAAGCTTTCTTT.

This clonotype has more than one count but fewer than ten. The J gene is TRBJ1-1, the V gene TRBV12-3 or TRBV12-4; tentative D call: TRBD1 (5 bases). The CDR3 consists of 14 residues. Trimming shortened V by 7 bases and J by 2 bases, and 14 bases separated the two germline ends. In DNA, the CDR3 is TGTGCCAGCACTCTCGGGGGGTTCAACACTGAAGCTTTCTTT. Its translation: CASTLGGFNTEAFF.

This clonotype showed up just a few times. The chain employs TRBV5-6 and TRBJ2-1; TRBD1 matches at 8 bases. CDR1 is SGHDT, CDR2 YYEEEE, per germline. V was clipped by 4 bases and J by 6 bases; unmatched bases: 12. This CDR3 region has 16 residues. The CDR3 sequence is CASSDLPGQGTNEQFF. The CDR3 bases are TGTGCCAGCAGCGACCTCCCCGGACAGGGTACCAATGAGCAGTTCTTC.

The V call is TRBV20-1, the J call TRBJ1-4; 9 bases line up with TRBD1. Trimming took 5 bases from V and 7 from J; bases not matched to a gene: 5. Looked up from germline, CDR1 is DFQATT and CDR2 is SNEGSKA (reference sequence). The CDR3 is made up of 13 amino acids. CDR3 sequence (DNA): TGCAGTGCTCAACAGGGGGCCTTTGAAAAACTGTTTTTT. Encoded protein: CSAQQGAFEKLFF.

The CDR3 region is CASTQGSGGNQPQHF. The DNA of the CDR3 is TGTGCCAGCACCCAGGGGAGCGGGGGCAATCAGCCCCAGCATTTT. The V call is TRBV28, the J call TRBJ1-5, with D possibly TRBD1 on 6 matching bases. V was shortened by 7 bases and J by 2 bases, with 15 bases between the two germline ends. In germline, CDR1 is MDHEN, CDR2 SYDVKM. The CDR3 has 15 amino acids.

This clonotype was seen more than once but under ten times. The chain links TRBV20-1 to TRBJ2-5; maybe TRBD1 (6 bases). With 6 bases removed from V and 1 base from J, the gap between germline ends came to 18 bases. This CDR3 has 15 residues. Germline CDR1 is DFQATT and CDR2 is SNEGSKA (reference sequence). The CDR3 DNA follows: TGCAGTGCAACCCTGGGACATTCGATCCAAGAGACCCAGTACTTC. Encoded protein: CSATLGHSIQETQYF.

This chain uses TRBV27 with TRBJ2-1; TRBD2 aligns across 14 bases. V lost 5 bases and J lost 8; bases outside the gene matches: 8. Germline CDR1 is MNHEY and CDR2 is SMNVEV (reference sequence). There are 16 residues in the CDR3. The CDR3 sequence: CASSPRTSGRIDEQFF. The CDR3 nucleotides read TGTGCCAGCAGTCCCCGGACTAGCGGGAGGATAGATGAGCAGTTCTTC.

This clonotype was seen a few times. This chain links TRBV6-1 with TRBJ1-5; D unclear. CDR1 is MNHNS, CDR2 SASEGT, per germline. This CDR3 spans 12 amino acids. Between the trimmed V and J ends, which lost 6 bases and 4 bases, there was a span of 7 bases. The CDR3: CASREGNQPQHF. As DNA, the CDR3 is TGTGCCAGCAGGGAGGGAAATCAGCCCCAGCATTTT.

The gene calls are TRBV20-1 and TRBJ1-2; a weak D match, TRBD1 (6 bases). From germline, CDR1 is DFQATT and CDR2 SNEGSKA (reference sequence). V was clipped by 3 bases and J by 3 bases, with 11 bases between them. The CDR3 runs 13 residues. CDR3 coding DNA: TGCAGTGCTAGGATGGACAGCGACTATGGCTACACCTTC. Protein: CSARMDSDYGYTF.

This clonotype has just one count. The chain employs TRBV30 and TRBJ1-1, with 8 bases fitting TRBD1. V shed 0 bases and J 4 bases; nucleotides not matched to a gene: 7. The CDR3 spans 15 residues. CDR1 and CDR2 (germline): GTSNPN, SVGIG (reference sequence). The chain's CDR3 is CAWSVPGGVSTEAFF. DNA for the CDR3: TGTGCCTGGAGTGTTCCAGGGGGCGTGAGCACTGAAGCTTTCTTT.

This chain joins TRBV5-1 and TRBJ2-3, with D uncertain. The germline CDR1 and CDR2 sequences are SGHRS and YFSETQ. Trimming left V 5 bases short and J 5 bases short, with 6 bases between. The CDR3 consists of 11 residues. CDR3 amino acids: CASRLLDTQYF. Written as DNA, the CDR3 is TGCGCCAGCAGGCTACTAGATACGCAGTATTTT.

CDR3 nucleotide sequence: TGTGCCAGCAGTGAGGGGACAGAATTCGGGGAGCTGTTTTTT. It codes for CASSEGTEFGELFF. The chain combines TRBV2 with TRBJ2-2; 7 bases match TRBD1. Germline V CDR1 and CDR2: SNHLY, FYNNEI. The V gene end was trimmed by 3 bases and the J gene end by 7 bases; junction bases not matched to a gene: 5. The CDR3 runs 14 residues.

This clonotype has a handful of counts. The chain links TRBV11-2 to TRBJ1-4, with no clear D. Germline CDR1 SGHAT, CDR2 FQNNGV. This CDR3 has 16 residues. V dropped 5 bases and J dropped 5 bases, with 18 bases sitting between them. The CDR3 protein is CASSPIPGRLNEKLFF. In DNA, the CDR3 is TGTGCCAGCAGCCCAATACCCGGGAGGCTGAATGAAAAACTGTTTTTT.